The sequence of this TCR beta chain was determined in a study of CD8 T cells in ankylosing spondylitis (dated by TCRdb to 2016 to 2017). About the full investigation: To find TCR variants linked to disease, the study profiled T cell receptor beta repertoires in ankylosing spondylitis patients and healthy donors. The whole study cohort included roughly 110 healthy donors and under 30 ankylosing spondylitis patients. Samples of peripheral blood were taken, and for ankylosing spondylitis patients, synovial fluid was collected as well. Study-wide conclusions, independent of this receptor: A CD8+ phenotype was shown by the disease-linked clones, which were found at relatively low frequencies in peripheral blood. Some of the motif variants had been reported before in the synovial fluid and blood of reactive arthritis patients, a finding that suggests common disease-initiation mechanisms. Significant enrichment of the disease-linked clones was reported in matched synovial fluid samples from ankylosing spondylitis patients. Blood from ankylosing spondylitis patients appeared to be characterized by a TCR beta motif composed of roughly 8 highly homologous amino acid variants.

TCRdb records Illumina HiSeq 2500 as the sequencer. Quantitative 5'-RACE with molecular barcodes was the method used to prepare the TCR beta libraries. The authors processed their data as follows. A new computational method, built on a probabilistic model of VDJ rearrangement, was used to identify disease-linked TCR variants. The raw public reads went through TCRdb reprocessing: fastp at Q25, MiXCR clone calling, in-frame beta chains kept. Duplicate CDR3 protein sequences are folded into a single record with the most common DNA and genes. The V and J calls were determined by TCRdb, not by the authors. The sample records around 430,000 distinct CDR3 sequences, roughly a sixth of which are singletons. The ten largest clonotypes hold just over 1% of the sample. Concerning this clonotype itself: This receptor's antigen is unknown. Within one base of it there is no much larger clone, and no base qualities were kept.

Looking up the germline V gene (reference sequence) yields CDR1 DFQATT and CDR2 SNEGSKA. V is reduced by 5 bases and J by 2 bases, leaving a spacing of 14 bases between them. The CDR3 starts with the cysteine, ends with the phenylalanine, and has 14 residues. The kept DNA is CDR3 alone, 42 bases in frame from the first base. Sequenced: blood, either unsorted or a sorted T cell fraction (not recorded which). The TCR sequence derives from a male donor with ankylosing spondylitis. The chain uses TRBV20-1 and TRBJ2-3; a tentative D call is TRBD2 (5 bases match). The sequenced DNA is TGCAGTGCTTTTGGCCCGGGGTACACAGATACGCAGTATTTT. This encodes CSAFGPGYTDTQYF.